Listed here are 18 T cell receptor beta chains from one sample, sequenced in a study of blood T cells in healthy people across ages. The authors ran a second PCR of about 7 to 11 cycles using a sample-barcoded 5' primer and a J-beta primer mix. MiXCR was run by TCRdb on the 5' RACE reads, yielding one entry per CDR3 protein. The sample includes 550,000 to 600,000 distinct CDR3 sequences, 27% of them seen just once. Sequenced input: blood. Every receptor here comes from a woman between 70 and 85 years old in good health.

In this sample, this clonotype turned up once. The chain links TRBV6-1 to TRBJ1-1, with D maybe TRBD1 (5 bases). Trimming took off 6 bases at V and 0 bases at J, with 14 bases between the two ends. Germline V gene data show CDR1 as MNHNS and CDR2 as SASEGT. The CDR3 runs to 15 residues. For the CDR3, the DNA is TGTGCCAGCAGACCGGGACGATTAATGAACACTGAAGCTTTCTTT. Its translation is CASRPGRLMNTEAFF.

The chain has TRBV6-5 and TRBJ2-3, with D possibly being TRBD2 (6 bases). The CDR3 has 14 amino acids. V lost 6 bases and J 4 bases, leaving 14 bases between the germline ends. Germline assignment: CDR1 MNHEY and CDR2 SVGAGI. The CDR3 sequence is CASSPVVAADTQYF. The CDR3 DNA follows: TGTGCCAGCAGCCCGGTGGTAGCGGCAGATACGCAGTATTTT.

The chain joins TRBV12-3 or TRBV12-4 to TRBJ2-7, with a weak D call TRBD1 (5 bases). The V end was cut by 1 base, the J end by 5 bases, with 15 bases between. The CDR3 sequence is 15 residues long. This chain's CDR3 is CASSLGRARVNEQYF. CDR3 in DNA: TGTGCCAGCAGTTTAGGCAGGGCCAGGGTGAACGAGCAGTACTTC.

The CDR3 here is CSARDVRGRGEAFF. The CDR3 DNA reads TGCAGTGCTAGAGATGTCCGGGGGCGGGGGGAAGCTTTCTTT. The V and J genes are TRBV20-1 and TRBJ1-1; D is perhaps TRBD1 (6 bases). Trimming cost V 0 bases and J 8 bases, with 16 bases left between them. This CDR3 spans 14 amino acids. Germline V gene lookup returns CDR1 DFQATT and CDR2 SNEGSKA (reference sequence).

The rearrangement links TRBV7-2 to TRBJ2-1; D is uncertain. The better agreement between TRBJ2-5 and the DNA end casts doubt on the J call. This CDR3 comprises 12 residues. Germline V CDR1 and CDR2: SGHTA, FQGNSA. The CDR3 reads CASSPVIETQYF. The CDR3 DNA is TGTGCCAGCAGCCCGGTAATAGAGACCCAGTACTTC.

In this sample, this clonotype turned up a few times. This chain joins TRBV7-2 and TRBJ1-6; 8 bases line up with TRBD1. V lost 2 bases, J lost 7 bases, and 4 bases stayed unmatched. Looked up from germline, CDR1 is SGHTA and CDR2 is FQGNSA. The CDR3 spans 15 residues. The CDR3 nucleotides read TGTGCCAGCAGCTTATTTCAGGGGGCAAATTCACCCCTCCACTTT. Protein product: CASSLFQGANSPLHF. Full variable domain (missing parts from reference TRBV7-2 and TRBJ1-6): GAGVSQSPSNKVTEKGKDVELRCDPISGHTALYWYRQSLGQGLEFLIYFQGNSAPDKSGLPSDRFSAERTGGSVSTLTIQRTQQEDSAVYLCASSLFQGANSPLHFGNGTRLTVT.

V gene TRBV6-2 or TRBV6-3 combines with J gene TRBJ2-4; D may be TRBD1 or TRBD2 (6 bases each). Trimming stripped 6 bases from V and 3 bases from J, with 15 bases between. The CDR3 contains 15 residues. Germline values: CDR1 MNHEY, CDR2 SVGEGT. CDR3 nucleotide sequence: TGTGCCAGCAGCGACGGGGGCGGAGGCAAAAACATTCAGTACTTC. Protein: CASSDGGGGKNIQYF.

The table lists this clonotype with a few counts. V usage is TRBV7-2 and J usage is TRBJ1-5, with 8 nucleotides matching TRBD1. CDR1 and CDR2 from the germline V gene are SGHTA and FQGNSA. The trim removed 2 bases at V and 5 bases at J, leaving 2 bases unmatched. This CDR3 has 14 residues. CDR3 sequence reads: CASSLMTGDQPQHF. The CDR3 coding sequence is TGTGCCAGCAGCTTAATGACAGGGGATCAGCCCCAGCATTTT.

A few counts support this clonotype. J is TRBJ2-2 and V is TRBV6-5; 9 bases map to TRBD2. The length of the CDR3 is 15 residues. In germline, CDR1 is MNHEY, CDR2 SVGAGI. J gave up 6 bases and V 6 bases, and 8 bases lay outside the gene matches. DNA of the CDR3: TGTGCCAGCAGCCTGACCGGGACTAGCCCCGGGGAGCTGTTTTTT. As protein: CASSLTGTSPGELFF.

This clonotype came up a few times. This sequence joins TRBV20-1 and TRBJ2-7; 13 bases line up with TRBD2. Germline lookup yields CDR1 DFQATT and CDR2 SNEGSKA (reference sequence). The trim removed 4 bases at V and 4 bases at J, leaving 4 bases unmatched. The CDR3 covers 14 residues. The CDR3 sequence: CSAKTSGGAYEQYF. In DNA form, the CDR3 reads TGCAGTGCTAAAACTAGCGGGGGGGCTTACGAGCAGTACTTC.

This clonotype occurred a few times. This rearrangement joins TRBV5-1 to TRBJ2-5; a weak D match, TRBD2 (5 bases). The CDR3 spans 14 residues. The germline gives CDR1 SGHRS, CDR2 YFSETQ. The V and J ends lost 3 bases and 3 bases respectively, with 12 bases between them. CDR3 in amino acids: CASSSGILKETQYF. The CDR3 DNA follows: TGCGCCAGCAGCTCGGGAATTTTGAAAGAGACCCAGTACTTC.

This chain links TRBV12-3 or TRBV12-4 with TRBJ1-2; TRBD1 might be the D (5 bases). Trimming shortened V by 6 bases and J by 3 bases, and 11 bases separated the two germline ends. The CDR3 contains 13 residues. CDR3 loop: CASRIDSDYGYTF. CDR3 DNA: TGTGCCAGCAGGATAGACAGTGACTATGGCTACACCTTC.

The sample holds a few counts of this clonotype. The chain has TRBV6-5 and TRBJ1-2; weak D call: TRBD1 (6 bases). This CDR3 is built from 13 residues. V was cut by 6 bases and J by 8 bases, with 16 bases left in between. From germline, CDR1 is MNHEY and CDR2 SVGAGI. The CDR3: CASSSQGSGGYTF. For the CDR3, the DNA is TGTGCCAGCAGCTCACAGGGTTCGGGCGGCTACACCTTC.

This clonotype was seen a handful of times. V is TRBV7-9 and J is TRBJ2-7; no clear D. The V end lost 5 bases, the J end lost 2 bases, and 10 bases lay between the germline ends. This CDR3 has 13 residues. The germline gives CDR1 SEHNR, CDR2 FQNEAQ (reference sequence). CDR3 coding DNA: TGTGCCAGCAGCCCTGACACAACCTACGAGCAGTACTTC. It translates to CASSPDTTYEQYF.

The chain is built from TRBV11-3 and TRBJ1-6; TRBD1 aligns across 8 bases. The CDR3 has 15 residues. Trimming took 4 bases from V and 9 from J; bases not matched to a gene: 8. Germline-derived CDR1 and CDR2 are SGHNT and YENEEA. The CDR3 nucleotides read TGTGCCAGCAGCTCGATGACAGGGGTGGGTTCACCCCTCCACTTT. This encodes CASSSMTGVGSPLHF.

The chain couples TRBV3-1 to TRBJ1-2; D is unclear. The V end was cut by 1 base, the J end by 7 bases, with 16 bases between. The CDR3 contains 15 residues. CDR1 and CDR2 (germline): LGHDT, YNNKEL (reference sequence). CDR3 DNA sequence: TGTGCCAGCAGCCAAGGATTCGGCAGCTTAGGTGGCTACACCTTC. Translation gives CASSQGFGSLGGYTF.

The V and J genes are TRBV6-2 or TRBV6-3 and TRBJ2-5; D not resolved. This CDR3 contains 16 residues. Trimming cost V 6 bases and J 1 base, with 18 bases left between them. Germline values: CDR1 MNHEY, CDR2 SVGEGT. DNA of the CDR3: TGTGCCAGCAGCTCCTCCCTGGGAAGAGGCCAAGAGACCCAGTACTTC. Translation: CASSSSLGRGQETQYF.

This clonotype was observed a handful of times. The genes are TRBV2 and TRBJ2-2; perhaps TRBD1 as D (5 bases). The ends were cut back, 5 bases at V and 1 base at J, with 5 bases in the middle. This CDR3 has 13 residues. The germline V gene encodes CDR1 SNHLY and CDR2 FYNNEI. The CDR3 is CASSTGNTGELFF. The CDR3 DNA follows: TGTGCCAGCAGTACAGGGAACACCGGGGAGCTGTTTTTT.